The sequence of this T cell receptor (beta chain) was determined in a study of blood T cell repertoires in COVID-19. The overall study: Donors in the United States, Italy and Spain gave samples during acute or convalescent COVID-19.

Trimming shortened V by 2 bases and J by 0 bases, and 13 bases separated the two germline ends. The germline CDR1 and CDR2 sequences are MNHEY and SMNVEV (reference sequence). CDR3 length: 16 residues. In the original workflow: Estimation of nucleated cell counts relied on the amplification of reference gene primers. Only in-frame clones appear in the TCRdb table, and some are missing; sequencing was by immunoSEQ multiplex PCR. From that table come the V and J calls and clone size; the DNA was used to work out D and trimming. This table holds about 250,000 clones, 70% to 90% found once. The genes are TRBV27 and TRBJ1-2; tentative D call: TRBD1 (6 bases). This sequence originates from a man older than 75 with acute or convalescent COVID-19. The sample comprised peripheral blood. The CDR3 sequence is CASSLVGGQPNYGYTF. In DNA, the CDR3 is TGTGCCAGCAGTTTAGTAGGCGGACAGCCTAACTATGGCTACACCTTC.